This entry describes one T cell receptor (beta chain). The entry originates in a study of OX40 agonist ivuxolimab in advanced cancers. Overall study: Dose-escalation subjects each had hepatocellular carcinoma, melanoma, renal cell or head and neck cancer. Partial responses were seen in three patients, one with hepatocellular carcinoma and two with cutaneous melanoma. Prior anti-PD-1, anti-PD-L1 or anti-CTLA-4 therapy was allowed; around 43% had some. Patients were over 65% male with ages roughly 20 to 85, mean about 60.

Only in-frame clones appear in the TCRdb table, and some are missing; sequencing was by immunoSEQ multiplex PCR. This table holds 60,000 to 75,000 clones, approximately 90% found once. The CDR3 sequence is 16 residues long. Losses at the gene ends were 4 bases for V and 3 bases for J; bases not matched to a gene: 7. CDR1 is SGHAT and CDR2 is FQNNGV in the germline V gene. The TCR originated in an adult with an advanced solid tumor such as melanoma, head and neck, liver or kidney cancer. V usage is TRBV11-2 and J usage is TRBJ1-5, with 9 bases that match TRBD1. Material: CD4+ or CD8+ T cells sorted from blood, obtained in a trial of the OX40 agonist ivuxolimab. DNA for the CDR3: TGTGCCAGCAGCTATACGACAGGGGGTGTCAATCAGCCCCAGCATTTT. As protein: CASSYTTGGVNQPQHF.